This entry is about one TCR beta chain. The record originates from a study of cytomegalovirus exposure and HLA in healthy donors. This CDR3 contains 14 residues. Germline V CDR1 and CDR2: LNHDA, SQIVND (reference sequence). Between the trimmed V and J ends, which lost 5 bases and 1 base, there was a span of 9 bases. The table came from immunoSEQ multiplex PCR; TCRdb's copy has only in-frame clones and leaves some out. The table records approximately 160,000 clones, about 88% of them present only once. J is TRBJ1-5 and V is TRBV19, with a possible D match to TRBD1 (5 bases). The source material was PBMCs. The receptor comes from a woman between 18 and 29 years old in good health and CMV-seropositive. The CDR3 spells CASSPTASNQPQHF. CDR3 DNA: TGTGCCAGTAGTCCGACAGCAAGCAATCAGCCCCAGCATTTT.